This entry is about one TCR beta chain. Sequence at one end of the junction differs from germline and may be a read error. TCRdb used MiXCR to reprocess the 5' RACE reads, holding one entry per CDR3 protein. The repertoire has 300,000 to 350,000 distinct CDR3 sequences, about 15% of them found once; the top ten carry about 1.1%. This sample is drawn from a study of CD8 T cells in ankylosing spondylitis. The germline V gene has CDR1 MNHEY and CDR2 SVGEGT. This CDR3 contains 12 residues. The chain links TRBV6-2 or TRBV6-3 to TRBJ2-2; 9 bases map to TRBD2. Specimen: blood, either unsorted or a sorted T cell fraction (not recorded which). The receptor's source is a male donor with ankylosing spondylitis or in good health (not recorded which). CDR3 nucleotides: TGTGCCAGCAGCACGACACCCGGGACTAGCCATTTT. Residues: CASSTTPGTSHF.